The rows below give T cell receptor beta chains drawn from one sample of a study of blood T cell repertoires in COVID-19. Only in-frame clones appear in the TCRdb table, and some are missing; sequencing was by immunoSEQ multiplex PCR. The sample includes about 17,000 clones, around four fifths of them seen just once. Source material: peripheral blood. The receptors originated from a man aged 60-69 years with active or convalescent COVID-19. The CDR3 runs from the conserved cysteine through the conserved F or W.

V: TRBV5-5; J: TRBJ2-7; CDR3: CASSLTGTGLYEQYF
V: TRBV3-1/TRBV3-2; J: TRBJ1-3; CDR3: CASSQGQGRSGSGNTIYF
V: TRBV28; J: TRBJ1-5; CDR3: CASSTPAGPRDQPQHF
V: TRBV9; J: TRBJ2-1; CDR3: CASTPVPLAGSANEQFF
V: TRBV2; J: TRBJ2-3; CDR3: CASIVLRPRGTDTQYF
V: TRBV6-6; J: TRBJ2-5; CDR3: CASSPRRLAGEETQYF
V: TRBV5-6; J: TRBJ2-1; CDR3: CASSIWPNEQFF
V: TRBV30; J: TRBJ2-3; CDR3: CAFSGLATDTQYF
V: TRBV7-9; J: TRBJ2-2; CDR3: CASSLDRSGELFF
V: TRBV6-6; J: TRBJ2-5; CDR3: CASRASEETQYF
V: TRBV9; J: TRBJ2-1; CDR3: CASSVSGGPYNEQFF
V: TRBV18; J: TRBJ2-7; CDR3: CASSPGLAGAEQYF
V: TRBV5-1; J: TRBJ1-5; CDR3: CASSLGQGGDPQHF
V: TRBV12-2; J: TRBJ1-1; CDR3: CASRLARDREKLNTEAFF
V: TRBV19; J: TRBJ1-3; CDR3: CASSATGGGGNTIYF
V: TRBV28; J: TRBJ1-2; CDR3: CAMGQADGYTF
V: TRBV11-2; J: TRBJ2-3; CDR3: CASSPRAGGYATDTQYF
V: TRBV12-3/TRBV12-4; J: TRBJ1-2; CDR3: CASSLGQAYGYTF
V: TRBV6-5; J: TRBJ2-7; CDR3: CASSYGTEYEQYF
V: TRBV4-1; J: TRBJ2-5; CDR3: CASSPGDRGVETQYF
V: TRBV2; J: TRBJ2-7; CDR3: CAVRRGQPDYEQYF